This record concerns one T cell receptor (beta chain) sequence. Method: immunoSEQ multiplex PCR; TCRdb's copy keeps in-frame clones and lacks some. The table includes about 7,300 clones, 80% to 85% detected once. This record belongs to a study of follicular helper T cells after annual influenza vaccination. Time point meaning: 2015-2016 season, 7 days after influenza vaccination. This CDR3 comprises 16 residues. CDR1 and CDR2 (germline): SEHNR, FQNEAQ (reference sequence). Between the trimmed V and J ends, which lost 2 bases and 7 bases, there was a span of 17 bases. Material: CXCR5+ CD38- circulating T follicular helper cells from blood, obtained 7 days after influenza vaccination. Subset denoted: circulating Tfh, non-naive CD4+CXCR5+PD-1+ (ICOS+CD38+ or ICOS-CD38-). The TCR originated in an adult who received the influenza vaccine. This chain joins TRBV7-9 and TRBJ1-4; a weak D match, TRBD1 (5 bases). CDR3 protein: CASSLIRGVEGEKLFF. The DNA of the CDR3 is TGTGCCAGCAGCTTAATCAGAGGGGTTGAAGGTGAAAAACTGTTTTTT.